This T cell receptor (beta chain) comes out of a study of identical twins. Study-wide results and caveats: Alpha sequences that were out-of-frame and twin-shared showed an excess of low generation probability.

Template switching (which added a universal primer site) was used, and cDNA carried unique molecular identifiers. TCRdb re-called the 5' RACE reads through MiXCR, storing one row per CDR3 protein. The table has hundreds of thousands of distinct CDR3 sequences, roughly 6.2% seen once. The ends were cut back, 0 bases at V and 4 bases at J, with 10 bases in the middle. The CDR3 length is 15 residues. Germline loops: CDR1 MNHEY, CDR2 SVGEGT. This clonotype has just a few counts. Its antigen is as yet unknown. The genes are TRBV6-2 or TRBV6-3 and TRBJ2-1; possibly TRBD2 for D (6 bases). The sequenced material came from naive T cells sorted from blood. This clonotype was obtained from a man between 18 and 29 years old in good health. The CDR3 loop is CASSYSGGVYNEQFF. The DNA of the CDR3 is TGTGCCAGCAGTTACTCTGGCGGGGTATACAATGAGCAGTTCTTC.